The sequence of this TCR beta chain was determined in a study of siplizumab effects on memory and regulatory T cells. Note on this clone: The antigen is not known.

The study, taken as a whole, reports: Naive versus memory phenotype went unassigned for roughly 80-96% of proliferating CD4+ or CD8+ clones. Tregs proliferating in siplizumab cultures lacked confirmation of their suppressive function. Tracing alloreactive clones into unstimulated subsets worked for only a minor fraction of them. Significantly reduced by siplizumab was the cumulative frequency of alloreactive sequences, namely those traceable to unstimulated CD4+ memory cells.

This table comes from immunoSEQ multiplex PCR, and its TCRdb copy is limited to in-frame clones, with some not included. In the table there are around 87,000 clones, about 87% of which are singletons. The sequence was collected from a human donor in good health. What was sequenced was CD4+ T cells sorted from blood.

The CDR3 region has the DNA TGTGCCAGCACCTCGGGAGGGTGGGACAATGAGCAGTTCTTC. Its translation is CASTSGGWDNEQFF. The rearrangement joins TRBV9 to TRBJ2-1, with 8 nucleotides matching TRBD2. V shed 6 bases and J 5 bases; nucleotides not matched to a gene: 7. The CDR3 spans 14 residues. In germline, CDR1 is SGDLS, CDR2 YYNGEE.